The 3 T cell receptor beta chains reported below all come from one sample, sequenced in a study of blood T cell repertoires in COVID-19. TCRdb's copy holds only in-frame clones and misses some; the assay was immunoSEQ multiplex PCR. The sample lists 170,000 or so clones, more than 75% seen once, with 6.5% to 8.5% in the top ten. The sample taken for sequencing was PBMCs or T cells enriched from blood (not recorded which). These TCRs come from a woman between 45 and 65 years old who had recovered from COVID-19.

The chain couples TRBV2 to TRBJ2-3, with TRBD2 matching 7 bases. The CDR3 runs 15 residues. The V segment lost 4 bases and the J segment 2 bases; nucleotides outside the gene matches: 6. Germline V gene data show CDR1 as SNHLY and CDR2 as FYNNEI. This CDR3 is CASSATSRNTDTQYF. CDR3 DNA sequence: TGTGCCAGCAGTGCGACTAGCCGCAACACAGATACGCAGTATTTT.

The rearrangement uses TRBV29-1 and TRBJ2-3; D uncertain. Between the trimmed V and J ends, which lost 7 bases and 4 bases, there was a span of 9 bases. Germline loops: CDR1 SQVTM, CDR2 ANQGSEA. The CDR3 runs to 11 residues. CDR3 amino acids: CSARTADTQYF. DNA of the CDR3: TGCAGCGCCCGTACGGCAGATACGCAGTATTTT.

The chain is built from TRBV15 and TRBJ1-2; D gene ambiguous. V was clipped by 4 bases and J by 4 bases, with 10 bases between them. The V gene's germline CDR1 is LNHNV and CDR2 YYDKDF (reference sequence). The CDR3 runs 13 residues. CDR3 nucleotide sequence: TGTGCCACCAGCACCTCCTTCGGCTATGGCTACACCTTC. Its translation: CATSTSFGYGYTF.